The 19 T cell receptor beta chains presented below share a single source sample, sequenced in a study of blood T cell repertoires in COVID-19. Sequencing used immunoSEQ multiplex PCR; TCRdb keeps in-frame clones, though not all of them. This sample yields 350,000 to 450,000 clones, of which over 75% are seen a single time; 1.5% to 1.7% belongs to the top ten. The material sequenced was peripheral blood. The receptors were gathered from a woman in her thirties or forties with COVID-19, enrolled during active disease.

The chain combines TRBV7-3 with TRBJ1-1; 9 positions match TRBD1. V was clipped by 5 bases and J by 4 bases; unmatched bases: 5. This CDR3 has 14 residues. Germline V gene sequence: CDR1 SGHTA, CDR2 FQGTGA. The CDR3 sequence is CASSTGTGITEAFF. CDR3 sequence (DNA): TGTGCCAGCAGCACGGGGACAGGGATCACTGAAGCTTTCTTT.

The J gene is TRBJ2-3, the V gene TRBV5-1, with 8 bases fitting TRBD2. This CDR3 contains 17 residues. CDR1 is SGHRS, CDR2 YFSETQ, per germline. J lost 2 bases, V lost 4 bases, and 12 bases had no gene match. The DNA for the CDR3 is TGCGCCAGCAGCCCTACCCTTAGCGGGATGAACACAGATACGCAGTATTTT. It specifies CASSPTLSGMNTDTQYF.

The J gene is TRBJ2-3, the V gene TRBV15; 7 nucleotides match TRBD2. The CDR3 has 19 amino acids. In germline, CDR1 is LNHNV, CDR2 YYDKDF (reference sequence). J gave up 2 bases and V 0 bases, and 14 bases lay outside the gene matches. DNA of the CDR3: TGTGCCACCAGCAGAGATCGGCGCGGGGGAAGCGGCACCACAGATACGCAGTATTTT. It encodes CATSRDRRGGSGTTDTQYF.

The V call is TRBV9, the J call TRBJ1-4; TRBD1 aligns across 7 bases. The J segment lost 6 bases and the V segment lost 4 bases, leaving 9 bases of the junction unmatched. The CDR3 extends over 15 amino acids. CDR1 is SGDLS and CDR2 is YYNGEE in the germline V gene. The chain's CDR3 is CASSSRQGLDEKLFF. The CDR3 region has the DNA TGTGCCAGCAGCTCAAGACAGGGCCTCGATGAAAAACTGTTTTTT. The whole variable domain, filled in from reference TRBV9 and TRBJ1-4, reads DSGVTQTPKHLITATGQRVTLRCSPRSGDLSVYWYQQSLDQGLQFLIQYYNGEERAKGNILERFSAQQFPDLHSELNLSSLELGDSALYFCASSSRQGLDEKLFFGSGTQLSVL.

This clone was observed a few times. This chain links TRBV5-1 with TRBJ1-1; 7 bases line up with TRBD1. Germline V CDR1 and CDR2: SGHRS, YFSETQ. The CDR3 runs to 14 residues. With V trimmed by 0 bases and J by 4 bases, 3 bases remained unmatched. CDR3 amino acids: CASSLDRGGTEAFF. The CDR3 coding sequence is TGCGCCAGCAGCTTGGACAGGGGAGGCACTGAAGCTTTCTTT.

Remarks on this clone: At one boundary the junction diverges from the germline segment, which might be a read error. In DNA form, the CDR3 reads TGTGCCAGCAGCTTACAGGGCCCTCCAGAGGCCCAGTACTTC. This sequence encodes CASSLQGPPEAQYF. The chain uses TRBV7-2 and TRBJ2-5; tentatively, D is TRBD1 (5 bases). Per the germline V gene, CDR1 is SGHTA and CDR2 is FQGNSA. This CDR3 region has 14 residues. The full variable domain, rest sourced from reference TRBV7-2 and TRBJ2-5, is GAGVSQSPSNKVTEKGKDVELRCDPISGHTALYWYRQSLGQGLEFLIYFQGNSAPDKSGLPSDRFSAERTGGSVSTLTIQRTQQEDSAVYLCASSLQGPPEAQYFGPGTRLLVL.

The rearrangement links TRBV11-2 to TRBJ2-1, with unresolved D. V gave up 5 bases and J gave up 4 bases, with 3 bases separating them. The CDR3 loop spans 11 amino acids. CDR1 is SGHAT and CDR2 is FQNNGV in the germline V gene. The CDR3 nucleotides read TGTGCCAGCAGCCGTTACAATGAGCAGTTCTTC. It codes for CASSRYNEQFF.

CDR3 in amino acids: CASSVGRGPYGYTF. Here the CDR3 DNA reads TGTGCCAGCAGCGTAGGCAGGGGGCCCTATGGCTACACCTTC. The V call is TRBV9, the J call TRBJ1-2; 8 bases match TRBD1. Germline V gene data show CDR1 as SGDLS and CDR2 as YYNGEE. The CDR3 length is 14 residues. With V trimmed by 0 bases and J by 4 bases, 2 bases remained unmatched. Looking up the rest from reference TRBV9 and TRBJ1-2 gives the full variable domain: DSGVTQTPKHLITATGQRVTLRCSPRSGDLSVYWYQQSLDQGLQFLIQYYNGEERAKGNILERFSAQQFPDLHSELNLSSLELGDSALYFCASSVGRGPYGYTFGSGTRLTVV.

This chain connects TRBV6-9 to TRBJ1-5, with D possibly matching TRBD1 (5 bases). Germline V gives CDR1 MNHGY, CDR2 SVAAGI. This CDR3 is built from 19 residues. V was cut by 1 base and J by 2 bases, with 21 bases left in between. The chain's CDR3 is CASSYYCDGRGAGNQPQHF. CDR3 DNA sequence: TGTGCCAGCAGTTATTACTGCGATGGGCGCGGGGCCGGCAATCAGCCCCAGCATTTT.

The J gene is TRBJ1-2, the V gene TRBV13; D call uncertain. The CDR3 is made up of 16 amino acids. Trimming took 5 bases from V and 0 from J, leaving 16 bases between them. Germline V gene lookup returns CDR1 PRHDT and CDR2 FYEKMQ (reference sequence). CDR3 sequence: CASSPLGSGSNYGYTF. The CDR3 nucleotides are TGTGCCAGCAGCCCCCTCGGGTCCGGTTCTAACTATGGCTACACCTTC.

Only one count was recorded for this clone. This chain joins TRBV4-1 and TRBJ2-1, with D possibly TRBD2 on 6 matching bases. V shed 5 bases and J shed 3 bases, with 17 bases lying between them. The CDR3 runs to 16 residues. Germline-derived CDR1 and CDR2 are MGHRA and YSYEKL. The CDR3 is CASSYLEGRIYNEQFF. The CDR3 DNA reads TGCGCCAGCAGCTATTTGGAGGGGAGGATCTACAATGAGCAGTTCTTC.

The V gene is TRBV5-8, the J gene TRBJ1-2; D is ambiguous. The V end was cut by 4 bases, the J end by 2 bases, with 12 bases between. The CDR3 length is 14 residues. Germline V CDR1 and CDR2: SGHTS, YDEGEE. As DNA, the CDR3 is TGTGCCAGCAGCCTGGGAGGACTGAACTATGGCTACACCTTC. It specifies CASSLGGLNYGYTF.

The J gene is TRBJ2-7, the V gene TRBV2; TRBD2 aligns across 8 bases. Per germline, CDR1 SNHLY and CDR2 FYNNEI. The CDR3 spans 13 residues. The V gene end was trimmed by 7 bases and the J gene end by 8 bases; junction bases not matched to a gene: 10. The CDR3 region is CASTPRGAPQQYF. In DNA form, the CDR3 reads TGTGCCAGCACTCCGCGGGGGGCCCCGCAGCAGTACTTC.

The chain combines TRBV6-5 with TRBJ2-1, with a possible D match to TRBD1 (7 bases). V was shortened by 5 bases and J by 5 bases, with 16 bases between the two germline ends. Germline CDR1 reads MNHEY; CDR2 reads SVGAGI. This CDR3 has 15 amino acids. The CDR3 bases are TGTGCCAGCAGTCACCAAGGAGGGGGCAACAATGAGCAGTTCTTC. Translated, it gives CASSHQGGGNNEQFF.

This clone was picked up one time. The rearrangement uses TRBV3-1 (or the pseudogene TRBV3-2) and TRBJ2-1, with 8 nucleotides matching TRBD2. The germline V gene has CDR1 LGHDT and CDR2 YNNKEL (reference sequence). The CDR3 is 17 residues long. V gave up 6 bases and J gave up 0 bases; unmatched junction bases: 10. This chain's CDR3 is CASRYAGGLSSYNEQFF. Here the CDR3 DNA reads TGTGCCAGCAGATATGCGGGGGGACTCTCCTCCTACAATGAGCAGTTCTTC.

The chain has TRBV11-3 and TRBJ2-1, with D unclear. Per germline, CDR1 SGHNT and CDR2 YENEEA. The CDR3 runs to 15 residues. The V end was cut by 1 base, the J end by 2 bases, with 9 bases between. Here the CDR3 reads CASSLGGETYNEQFF. CDR3 nucleotide sequence: TGTGCCAGCAGCTTAGGTGGAGAGACCTACAATGAGCAGTTCTTC. The variable domain in full, with the rest retrieved from reference TRBV11-3 and TRBJ2-1, is EAGVVQSPRYKIIEKKQPVAFWCNPISGHNTLYWYLQNLGQGPELLIRYENEEAVDDSQLPKDRFSAERLKGVDSTLKIQPAELGDSAVYLCASSLGGETYNEQFFGPGTRLTVL.

This chain uses TRBV7-9 with TRBJ2-1, with a weak D call TRBD1 (5 bases). The CDR3 covers 13 residues. The germline V and J ends were trimmed by 2 bases and 6 bases, with 8 bases remaining between them. Germline V gene lookup returns CDR1 SEHNR and CDR2 FQNEAQ (reference sequence). The CDR3 protein is CASSLSGLNEQFF. For the CDR3, the DNA is TGTGCCAGCAGCTTATCAGGGCTCAATGAGCAGTTCTTC. The whole variable domain, remainder taken from reference TRBV7-9 and TRBJ2-1, is DTGVSQNPRHKITKRGQNVTFRCDPISEHNRLYWYRQTLGQGPEFLTYFQNEAQLEKSRLLSDRFSAERPKGSFSTLEIQRTEQGDSAMYLCASSLSGLNEQFFGPGTRLTVL.

This clone was observed a few times. J is TRBJ2-1 and V is TRBV18; D possibly corresponds to TRBD2 (5 bases). V lost 3 bases to trimming and J lost 2 bases, with 14 bases between them. CDR3 length: 16 amino acids. Per germline, CDR1 KGHSH and CDR2 LQKENI. The CDR3 reads CASSPDGGLAYNEQFF. DNA for the CDR3: TGTGCCAGCTCACCGGACGGCGGGCTGGCCTACAATGAGCAGTTCTTC. Complete variable domain (other parts from reference TRBV18 and TRBJ2-1): NAGVMQNPRHLVRRRGQEARLRCSPMKGHSHVYWYRQLPEEGLKFMVYLQKENIIDESGMPKERFSAEFPKEGPSILRIQQVVRGDSAAYFCASSPDGGLAYNEQFFGPGTRLTVL.

This sequence joins TRBV6-5 and TRBJ1-4; 8 bases match TRBD1. J gave up 5 bases and V 5 bases, and 4 bases lay outside the gene matches. Germline CDR1 is MNHEY and CDR2 is SVGAGI. The CDR3 runs to 14 residues. CDR3 DNA: TGTGCCAGCAGTCACCGACAGGGGAATGAAAAACTGTTTTTT. Translating it yields CASSHRQGNEKLFF.